This T cell receptor (beta chain) is from a study of graft-versus-host responses after intestinal transplantation. As for the study in general: Tacrolimus plus steroids were given to all recipients for about 3 years, preceded by anti-thymocyte globulin induction. Study results and limitations: In patients with graft-donor T cell macrochimerism, allograft graft-versus-host to host-versus-graft clonal ratios were high.

Only one count was recorded for this clone. Antigen specificity is unknown. Sequencing used immunoSEQ multiplex PCR; TCRdb keeps in-frame clones, though not all of them. Found here are about 90,000 clones, 91% of them singletons; the top ten hold around 0.37%. Germline V CDR1 and CDR2: LNHDA, SQIVND (reference sequence). The ends lost 3 bases at V and 2 bases at J; junction bases unmatched: 6. The CDR3 has 15 amino acids. The rearrangement uses TRBV19 and TRBJ2-7, with 8 bases identical to TRBD2. The TCR comes from a human donor who was the organ donor for an intestinal transplant. Sequencing was performed on unstimulated CD4+ T cells sorted from spleen or lymph node cells, taken before transplant. CDR3 loop: CASSIKRGPAYEQYF. The CDR3 bases are TGTGCCAGTAGTATTAAGCGGGGGCCCGCCTACGAGCAGTACTTC.